This T cell receptor (beta chain) was observed in a study of early T cells in non-severe SARS-CoV-2 infection. This clonotype was seen a handful of times. TCRdb re-called the 5' RACE reads through MiXCR, storing one row per CDR3 protein. The profile shows 25,000 to 35,000 distinct CDR3 sequences, 5.5% to 8% of them singletons. V shed 3 bases and J shed 6 bases, with 12 bases lying between them. This CDR3 region has 14 residues. Germline lookup yields CDR1 SGHDT and CDR2 YYEEEE. The source material was whole blood. This rearrangement joins TRBV5-6 to TRBJ2-2; tentative D call: TRBD1 (5 bases). The sequence was obtained from an adult who was a healthcare worker with PCR-confirmed SARS-CoV-2 infection or an uninfected control (not recorded which). The CDR3 nucleotides read TGTGCCAGCAGCTCGTGGGGCAGATCCGGGGAGCTGTTTTTT. Protein sequence: CASSSWGRSGELFF.